This T cell receptor (beta chain) was sequenced for a study of CD8+ T cells in alopecia areata. Looking at the study overall: Those receiving the skin were roughly 7-10-week-old female C3H/HeJ mice, whose grafts came from approximately 6-12-month-old C3H/HeJ donors with spontaneous alopecia.

RNA, once extracted, was reverse transcribed into cDNA for use as the sequencing template. Assay: immunoSEQ multiplex PCR; the TCRdb copy retains only in-frame clones and omits some. The sample contains around 300,000 clones, none of them singletons. Comment on this clone: The antigen is unknown. Gene names are mouse gene names. The read terminates 4 residues before the CDR3 end, so the remaining end is supplied by the germline J gene.

Germline CDR1 is NSHNY and CDR2 is SYGAGN. This CDR3 has 15 residues. The germline V and J ends were trimmed by 6 bases and 2 bases, with 16 bases remaining between them. On the basis of CD4, CD8alpha, NKG2D, NKG2ACE and other markers, pooled cutaneous lymph node cells were sorted. Study-level findings and limits: It was less clear whether patients shared TCRs than it was in mice, possibly because of HLA. Clonality in lesional scalp, especially alopecia totalis/universalis, exceeded that of normal scalp. Alphabeta T cells residing in normal skin are also sequenced in scalp samples.

The source material was CD4+ T cells sorted from a lymph node. This chain links TRBV13-1 with TRBJ2-4, with a weak D call TRBD2 (7 bases). The sequence was obtained from a C3H/HeJ mouse with alopecia areata. This strain's MHC haplotype is H2-k. CDR3 sequence reads: CASTSPGGLQNTLYF. Incomplete CDR3 DNA: TGTGCCAGCACCTCCCCTGGGGGCCTTCAAAAC.